Sequencing of this T cell receptor (beta chain) was carried out in a study of sequential checkpoint blockade in melanoma. As for the study in general: First-line arms were nivolumab then ipilimumab, or the reverse, randomized 1:1. Both treatment sequences were followed by maintenance nivolumab.

This clone was detected once. The germline gives CDR1 SEHNR, CDR2 FQNEAQ (reference sequence). The V and J ends lost 2 bases and 4 bases respectively, with 18 bases between them. This CDR3 contains 17 residues. Treatment of the sample: randomized to nivolumab then ipilimumab (arm A) or the reverse (arm B). DNA-damaging chemotherapy had not been given to any patient beforehand. From thawed PBMCs, live CD3+CD8+ cells negative for CD19 and CD56 were sorted. The method was immunoSEQ multiplex PCR; TCRdb's version includes in-frame clones alone and lacks a portion of them. The sample lists about 32,000 clones; approximately 81% were seen once.

Sample: CD8+ T cells sorted from blood (inferred from file names), taken from a patient given nivolumab and ipilimumab in sequence. This receptor was obtained from a human donor with melanoma. V is TRBV7-9 and J is TRBJ1-5, with D perhaps matching TRBD1 (6 bases). The CDR3 loop is CASSLPDRPEINQPQHF. The CDR3 DNA reads as TGTGCCAGCAGCTTACCTGACAGGCCCGAAATTAATCAGCCCCAGCATTTT.